One sample yielded the 30 T cell receptor beta chains listed below, sequenced in a study of CD8 T cells in Susac syndrome. RNA in amounts of roughly 0.5 to 1 ug was reverse transcribed with random hexamers. TCRdb processed the immunoSEQ multiplex PCR reads anew with MiXCR; each CDR3 protein has one entry. The data contain about 280,000 distinct CDR3 sequences, around 84% of them singletons. Sequenced sample: CD8+ T cells from PBMCs. The source of these receptors is a human donor with multiple sclerosis.

This chain joins TRBV7-9 and TRBJ2-7; no reliable D call. Germline V gene sequence: CDR1 SEHNR, CDR2 FQNEAQ (reference sequence). Trimming pared 5 bases from V and 4 bases from J, leaving 15 bases between. The CDR3 covers 14 residues. The CDR3 here is CASSLRQNPYEQYF. The CDR3 coding sequence is TGTGCCAGCAGCCTTCGACAAAACCCTTACGAGCAGTACTTC.

This clonotype was counted once. This chain joins TRBV4-2 and TRBJ1-5; 11 bases fit TRBD1. CDR1 and CDR2 from the germline V gene are LGHNA and YNFKEQ. The CDR3 is 15 residues long. J lost 7 bases, V lost 1 base, and 3 bases had no gene match. The CDR3 DNA reads TGTGCCAGCAGCCAAGTGGACAGGGGGCTACAGCCCCAGCATTTT. It specifies CASSQVDRGLQPQHF.

This clonotype came up a few times. V gene TRBV7-9 combines with J gene TRBJ1-4; unclear D gene. Germline V gene sequence: CDR1 SEHNR, CDR2 FQNEAQ (reference sequence). The V end was cut by 1 base, the J end by 7 bases, with 4 bases between. The CDR3 has 12 residues. CDR3 amino acids: CASSLGAEKLFF. The CDR3 nucleotides read TGTGCCAGCAGCTTAGGAGCTGAAAAACTGTTTTTT.

The rearrangement uses TRBV9 and TRBJ2-7; TRBD1 might be the D (7 bases). This CDR3 comprises 14 residues. The ends were cut back, 4 bases at V and 3 bases at J, with 14 bases in the middle. Germline V lookup: CDR1 SGDLS, CDR2 YYNGEE. CDR3 protein: CASSPGGTFYEQYF. CDR3 in DNA: TGTGCCAGCAGCCCAGGGGGGACCTTCTACGAGCAGTACTTC. The whole variable domain, filled in from reference TRBV9 and TRBJ2-7, reads DSGVTQTPKHLITATGQRVTLRCSPRSGDLSVYWYQQSLDQGLQFLIQYYNGEERAKGNILERFSAQQFPDLHSELNLSSLELGDSALYFCASSPGGTFYEQYFGPGTRLTVT.

V usage is TRBV13 and J usage is TRBJ1-3, with D unresolved. The CDR3 is made up of 15 amino acids. CDR1 and CDR2 from the germline V gene are PRHDT and FYEKMQ (reference sequence). V lost 5 bases and J 0 bases, leaving 11 bases between the germline ends. The DNA for the CDR3 is TGTGCCAGCAGCCTCGGTCCCACCTCTGGAAACACCATATATTTT. Its translation is CASSLGPTSGNTIYF. The variable domain in full, with the rest retrieved from reference TRBV13 and TRBJ1-3, is AAGVIQSPRHLIKEKRETATLKCYPIPRHDTVYWYQQGPGQDPQFLISFYEKMQSDKGSIPDRFSAQQFSDYHSELNMSSLELGDSALYFCASSLGPTSGNTIYFGEGSWLTVV.

This clonotype came up a few times. The chain recombines TRBV18 with TRBJ2-7, with TRBD1 identical over 8 bases. J lost 3 bases, V lost 4 bases, and 11 bases had no gene match. The CDR3 is 16 amino acids. The germline V gene encodes CDR1 KGHSH and CDR2 LQKENI. The CDR3 coding sequence is TGTGCCAGCTCACTGGACAGGGCCGCAGCGAACTACGAGCAGTACTTC. Translating gives CASSLDRAAANYEQYF.

This sequence joins TRBV20-1 and TRBJ1-4; no clear D gene. This CDR3 has 16 amino acids. Germline values: CDR1 DFQATT, CDR2 SNEGSKA (reference sequence). V was clipped by 4 bases and J by 3 bases, with 18 bases between them. In DNA form, the CDR3 reads TGCAGTGCTAACGCGCTGGGCCTCGGCCCTAATGAAAAACTGTTTTTT. It is translated as CSANALGLGPNEKLFF.

This sequence joins TRBV6-2 or TRBV6-3 and TRBJ1-1; tentative D call: TRBD1 (6 bases). V was shortened by 0 bases and J by 0 bases, with 11 bases between the two germline ends. The CDR3 totals 16 residues. Per the germline V gene, CDR1 is MNHEY and CDR2 is SVGEGT. The DNA of the CDR3 is TGTGCCAGCAGTTACTCACGCGACAGGCTGAACACTGAAGCTTTCTTT. Its translation: CASSYSRDRLNTEAFF.

This clonotype was observed a few times. The rearrangement uses TRBV23-1 and TRBJ2-2; TRBD2 agrees at 7 bases. TRBV23-1 counts as an open reading frame of uncertain function. V was pared by 4 bases and J by 10 bases, with 9 bases of the junction left unmatched. CDR3 length: 14 residues. The CDR3 nucleotides read TGCGCCAGCAGTCCAGCGGGACCTCCCTTGGAGCTGTTTTTT. Protein product: CASSPAGPPLELFF.

The chain joins TRBV6-1 to TRBJ1-5, with D uncertain. The length of the CDR3 is 13 residues. Trimming stripped 8 bases from V and 3 bases from J, with 11 bases between. The V gene's germline CDR1 is MNHNS and CDR2 SASEGT. CDR3 bases: TGTGCCAGCGTCGGCGGAGTCAATCAGCCCCAGCATTTT. This codes for CASVGGVNQPQHF.

DNA for the CDR3: TGTGCCAGTGGGGCGAATAAGATGAACACTGAAGCTTTCTTT. Protein sequence: CASGANKMNTEAFF. The chain joins TRBV19 to TRBJ1-1; D is perhaps TRBD1 (5 bases). Germline V lookup: CDR1 LNHDA, CDR2 SQIVND (reference sequence). CDR3 size: 14 residues. V dropped 8 bases and J dropped 0 bases, with 13 bases sitting between them.

The chain uses TRBV6-6 and TRBJ2-1; D is undetermined. CDR3 length: 14 amino acids. The V end was cut by 0 bases, the J end by 7 bases, with 10 bases between. CDR1 is MNHNY, CDR2 SVGAGI, per germline (reference sequence). The CDR3 reads CASSYSGARNEQFF. CDR3 bases: TGTGCCAGCAGTTACTCAGGAGCCCGGAATGAGCAGTTCTTC.

The gene calls are TRBV2 and TRBJ1-2, with no clear D. This CDR3 has 11 amino acids. CDR1 and CDR2 (germline): SNHLY, FYNNEI. Deletions cut 9 bases from V and 3 bases from J, with 8 bases between. CDR3 loop: CAREIDYGYTF. Here the CDR3 DNA reads TGTGCCAGGGAGATAGACTATGGCTACACCTTC.

The chain combines TRBV9 with TRBJ2-1; 7 nucleotides align to TRBD2. Trimming removed 3 bases from V and 4 bases from J; junction bases left unmatched: 10. The CDR3 is made up of 16 amino acids. Germline lookup yields CDR1 SGDLS and CDR2 YYNGEE. CDR3 nucleotide sequence: TGTGCCAGCAGCGATCGATATGAGGGAGGGTACAATGAGCAGTTCTTC. As protein: CASSDRYEGGYNEQFF.

This clonotype has a handful of counts. The CDR3 sequence: CASSLVADNEQFF. The DNA for the CDR3 is TGTGCCAGCAGTTTAGTGGCAGACAATGAGCAGTTCTTC. The rearrangement uses TRBV27 and TRBJ2-1, with D unresolved. The CDR3 spans 13 residues. CDR1 and CDR2 (germline): MNHEY, SMNVEV (reference sequence). The V end lost 2 bases, the J end lost 5 bases, and 7 bases lay between the germline ends.

This chain uses TRBV20-1 with TRBJ2-3; 9 positions agree with TRBD2. V was pared by 3 bases and J by 4 bases, with 5 bases of the junction left unmatched. The CDR3 has 14 residues. Germline V lookup: CDR1 DFQATT, CDR2 SNEGSKA (reference sequence). CDR3 in amino acids: CSASAGGAADTQYF. In DNA form, the CDR3 reads TGCAGTGCTAGTGCGGGAGGGGCGGCAGATACGCAGTATTTT.

The chain recombines TRBV5-6 with TRBJ2-1; no firm D call. V lost 0 bases and J lost 4, with 17 bases in between. CDR1 is SGHDT, CDR2 YYEEEE, per germline. The CDR3 covers 17 residues. This CDR3 reads CASSLGQYQGPYNEQFF. In DNA form, the CDR3 reads TGTGCCAGCAGCTTGGGCCAATACCAAGGGCCTTACAATGAGCAGTTCTTC.

This clonotype was counted a single time. Relative to the germline gene, one junction end is altered; a read error may explain this. The chain links TRBV12-3 or TRBV12-4 to TRBJ2-5, with TRBD2 matching over 9 bases. The CDR3 sequence is 15 residues long. Here the CDR3 DNA reads TGTGCGAGCAAACGCCCGGGACTAGCAGGGGAGACCCAGTACTTC. It codes for CASKRPGLAGETQYF.

The CDR3: CAISEADRGGDTQYF. The CDR3 nucleotides read TGTGCCATCAGTGAGGCCGACAGGGGGGGAGATACGCAGTATTTT. This chain uses TRBV10-3 with TRBJ2-3, with 9 bases aligning to TRBD1. Germline V gene lookup returns CDR1 ENHRY and CDR2 SYGVKD. After removal of 2 bases from V and 5 bases from J, the junction contained 5 bases not matched to a gene. The CDR3 sequence is 15 residues long.

The rearrangement uses TRBV20-1 and TRBJ2-1; 7 bases are a match to TRBD2. CDR3 size: 16 residues. CDR1 is DFQATT, CDR2 SNEGSKA, per germline (reference sequence). J was trimmed by 4 bases and V by 5 bases; bases with no gene match: 14. CDR3 nucleotide sequence: TGCAGTGCTTCGATCCTAGCGGAGGAACTATACAATGAGCAGTTCTTC. This sequence encodes CSASILAEELYNEQFF.

The J gene is TRBJ2-2, the V gene TRBV25-1, with a possible D match to TRBD1 (7 bases). Germline-derived CDR1 and CDR2 are MGHDK and SYGVNS. Trimming took off 2 bases at V and 6 bases at J, with 13 bases between the two ends. CDR3 length: 15 residues. DNA of the CDR3: TGTGCCAGCAGTGAAGGGGGGACAGAATCCGGGGAGCTGTTTTTT. Amino acids: CASSEGGTESGELFF. Full variable domain (missing parts from reference TRBV25-1 and TRBJ2-2): EADIYQTPRYLVIGTGKKITLECSQTMGHDKMYWYQQDPGMELHLIHYSYGVNSTEKGDLSSESTVSRIRTEHFPLTLESARPSHTSQYLCASSEGGTESGELFFGEGSRLTVL.

J is TRBJ2-7 and V is TRBV12-3 or TRBV12-4; perhaps TRBD1 as D (5 bases). The CDR3 sequence is 13 residues long. V dropped 2 bases and J dropped 6 bases, with 11 bases sitting between them. The CDR3 here is CASSLSMGREQYF. CDR3 sequence (DNA): TGTGCCAGCAGTTTATCCATGGGGCGCGAGCAGTACTTC.

CDR3 protein: CASKEGESSYNEQFF. In nucleotides, the CDR3 is TGCGCCAGCAAGGAGGGGGAGAGCTCCTACAATGAGCAGTTCTTC. The chain carries TRBV5-1 and TRBJ2-1, with D perhaps assigned TRBD1 or TRBD2 (6 bases each). The V end was cut by 6 bases, the J end by 0 bases, with 13 bases between. The CDR3 has 15 residues. Germline lookup yields CDR1 SGHRS and CDR2 YFSETQ.

The chain uses TRBV6-5 and TRBJ2-2; D is uncertain. The CDR3 has 15 amino acids. V lost 4 bases and J 3 bases, leaving 12 bases between the germline ends. CDR1 and CDR2 (germline): MNHEY, SVGAGI. The CDR3 bases are TGTGCCAGCAGTTTGTCGGGCTGGTACACCGGGGAGCTGTTTTTT. As protein: CASSLSGWYTGELFF.

Regarding this clonotype: The junction and the germline gene differ at one end; a read error may be behind it. The chain uses TRBV29-1 and TRBJ2-1, with D maybe TRBD2 (7 bases). From germline, CDR1 is SQVTM and CDR2 ANQGSEA. This CDR3 contains 12 residues. The CDR3 here is CGLDGGPNERFF. CDR3 coding DNA: TGCGGCCTTGACGGGGGGCCCAATGAGCGGTTCTTC.

The chain combines TRBV20-1 with TRBJ2-1; 13 positions match TRBD2. The J segment lost 9 bases and the V segment lost 1 base, leaving 6 bases of the junction unmatched. CDR1 and CDR2 (germline): DFQATT, SNEGSKA (reference sequence). The CDR3 has 15 residues. CDR3 DNA sequence: TGCAGTGCTAGAGTCGTGGGACTAGCGGGATTTGAGCAGTTCTTC. Protein sequence: CSARVVGLAGFEQFF.

This chain connects TRBV23-1 to TRBJ2-1, with 13 bases that match TRBD2. TRBV23-1 is designated an ORF whose function remains uncertain. This CDR3 spans 19 amino acids. With 2 bases clipped from V and 8 bases from J, the junction kept 15 bases outside the gene matches. CDR3 bases: TGCGCCAGCAGTCAAATCGTCCCCAGGACTAGCGGGAGAATTGATGAGCAGTTCTTC. Amino acids: CASSQIVPRTSGRIDEQFF.

The J gene is TRBJ2-1, the V gene TRBV11-2; 7 positions match TRBD1. The junction had 2 bases not matched to a gene; V was cut back by 1 base and J by 5 bases. Germline loops: CDR1 SGHAT, CDR2 FQNNGV. There are 14 residues in the CDR3. The CDR3 coding sequence is TGTGCCAGCAGCTTAGTAACAGGGGACAATGAGCAGTTCTTC. Translated, it gives CASSLVTGDNEQFF.

This rearrangement joins TRBV10-3 to TRBJ1-1; 8 bases are a match to TRBD1. This CDR3 has 16 residues. Germline values: CDR1 ENHRY, CDR2 SYGVKD. J was trimmed by 2 bases and V by 2 bases; bases with no gene match: 7. The CDR3 coding sequence is TGTGCCATCAGTGAGAATAACAGGGGGGACAACACTGAAGCTTTCTTT. Protein product: CAISENNRGDNTEAFF.

The V call is TRBV20-1, the J call TRBJ2-5; D might be TRBD1 (6 bases). The CDR3 extends over 15 amino acids. V lost 2 bases and J 3 bases, leaving 16 bases between the germline ends. In germline, CDR1 is DFQATT, CDR2 SNEGSKA (reference sequence). The CDR3 sequence is CSARSPQGTEETQYF. DNA for the CDR3: TGCAGTGCTAGAAGCCCCCAGGGGACGGAAGAGACCCAGTACTTC.